This TCR beta chain was captured by sequencing in a study of cytomegalovirus exposure and HLA in healthy donors. Study-level results: Rarity marked most TCR sequences, yet some public TCRs occurred in many donors.

In the PCR, 60 Vbeta and 13 Jbeta primers were used. Sequencing used immunoSEQ multiplex PCR; TCRdb keeps in-frame clones, though not all of them. The data hold approximately 53,000 clones, with about 77% observed a single time. The table lists this clone with a few counts. Its specificity is unknown. The receptor's source is a woman aged 40 to 55 in good health and CMV-seropositive. Sequencing used PBMCs.

The CDR3 coding sequence is TGCGCCAGCAGGCGGGACGGGACGCGGAACACTGAAGCTTTCTTT. Encoded protein: CASRRDGTRNTEAFF. The V call is TRBV5-1, the J call TRBJ1-1; a possible D gene is TRBD1 (5 bases). The CDR3 runs 15 residues. V was pared by 5 bases and J by 1 base, with 15 bases between. CDR1 is SGHRS and CDR2 is YFSETQ in the germline V gene. Full variable domain (rest looked up from reference TRBV5-1 and TRBJ1-1): KAGVTQTPRYLIKTRGQQVTLSCSPISGHRSVSWYQQTPGQGLQFLFEYFSETQRNKGNFPGRFSGRQFSNSRSEMNVSTLELGDSALYLCASRRDGTRNTEAFFGQGTRLTVV.